By its share, the clone carrying this T cell receptor (beta chain) is medium-sized. Its specificity is not known. Looked up from germline, CDR1 is MNHEY and CDR2 is SVGAGI. Unmatched junction bases numbered 12, after V lost 10 bases and J lost 4 bases. The CDR3 totals 15 residues. These data belong to a study of early stage breast cancer tumors. Study conclusions and caveats: Blood repertoires resembled normal breast more than tumor.

Generated by immunoSEQ multiplex PCR, the TCRdb table keeps only in-frame clones and is missing some. The sample includes 4,500 to 5,500 clones, around 62% of them seen just once. The source is a person between 60 and 69 years old with breast cancer. The chain uses TRBV6-5 and TRBJ2-1, with 8 positions matching TRBD1. The sequenced material came from breast tumor tissue. The CDR3 nucleotides read TGTGCCACCCTATATTCAGGGACAGGTTACAATGAGCAGTTCTTC. Translating gives CATLYSGTGYNEQFF.